The entry below describes one TCR beta chain. Germline V gene lookup returns CDR1 SEHNR and CDR2 FQNEAQ (reference sequence). Trimming left V 5 bases short and J 6 bases short, with 11 bases between. The CDR3 extends over 13 amino acids. Extracted RNA was reverse transcribed, and the resulting cDNA served as sequencing template. Generated by immunoSEQ multiplex PCR, the TCRdb table keeps only in-frame clones and is missing some. The sample holds 100,000 to 150,000 clones, about 50% seen once. This entry is derived from a study of CD8+ T cells in alopecia areata. Sequencing was performed on CD8+ T cells sorted from blood, taken at week 0. The receptor's source is a human donor with alopecia areata. The V call is TRBV7-9, the J call TRBJ1-5; D remains unclear. DNA for the CDR3: TGTGCCAGCAGCCCACATTTGGGTCAGCCCCAGCATTTT. This sequence encodes CASSPHLGQPQHF.